This T cell receptor beta chain was obtained from a study of Ad26.COV2.S vaccination and SARS-CoV-2 variants. In germline, CDR1 is SGHRS, CDR2 YFSETQ. This CDR3 region has 15 residues. V lost 2 bases and J 0 bases, leaving 12 bases between the germline ends. Treatment described: over 15 received Ad26.COV2.S at low or high dose, single or two shots; several received placebo; per-sample allocation not given. Samples analyzed were those drawn on day 63 after the first vaccine or placebo injection. This table comes from immunoSEQ multiplex PCR, and its TCRdb copy is limited to in-frame clones, with some not included. The sample yields more than 350,000 clones, roughly 90% seen once.

The TCR sequence derives from a person aged 18-65 years who received the Ad26.COV2.S COVID-19 vaccine or a placebo. The source material was peripheral blood, sampled in a trial of Ad26.COV2.S vaccine versus placebo. V and J are TRBV5-1 and TRBJ2-7; D might be TRBD1 (5 bases). CDR3: CASSFGPGISYEQYF. The CDR3 DNA follows: TGCGCCAGCAGCTTTGGGCCAGGGATCTCCTACGAGCAGTACTTC.